These 14 T cell receptor beta chains were all obtained from the same sample, sequenced in a study of cytomegalovirus exposure and HLA in healthy donors. 60 Vbeta and 13 Jbeta primers were used in PCR. Some clones are missing from TCRdb's copy, which holds only in-frame ones; the method was immunoSEQ multiplex PCR. The table has about 210,000 clones, roughly 77% seen once; the top ten hold approximately 0.4%. Sample: PBMCs. The receptors stem from a male donor in good health and CMV-seropositive.

The chain is built from TRBV7-2 and TRBJ2-7; 7 bases map to TRBD2. This CDR3 has 15 residues. Germline lookup yields CDR1 SGHTA and CDR2 FQGNSA. The trim removed 8 bases at V and 2 bases at J, leaving 12 bases unmatched. CDR3: CASRSGGTIAYEQYF. The CDR3 DNA follows: TGTGCCAGCCGCTCGGGTGGGACTATTGCCTACGAGCAGTACTTC.

This clone has a handful of counts. The chain combines TRBV19 with TRBJ1-2; 10 bases fit TRBD1. CDR1 and CDR2 from the germline V gene are LNHDA and SQIVND (reference sequence). Unmatched junction bases numbered 11, after V lost 4 bases and J lost 6 bases. The CDR3 runs to 16 residues. CDR3 sequence: CASSTIGQGGWHGYTF. As DNA, the CDR3 is TGTGCCAGTAGTACCATCGGACAGGGGGGATGGCATGGCTACACCTTC.

The chain carries TRBV9 and TRBJ2-7; 10 positions match TRBD2. Trimming at V came to 0 bases and at J to 7 bases, leaving 10 bases not matched to a gene. The CDR3 length is 16 residues. The germline gives CDR1 SGDLS, CDR2 YYNGEE. As DNA, the CDR3 is TGTGCCAGCAGCGTAGCTGGGAGCGGGAGGGCCGGTGAGCAGTACTTC. Protein sequence: CASSVAGSGRAGEQYF.

The V and J genes are TRBV5-6 and TRBJ2-1; 7 nucleotides match TRBD2. This CDR3 spans 16 amino acids. V lost 4 bases and J lost 8; bases outside the gene matches: 15. The germline V gene encodes CDR1 SGHDT and CDR2 YYEEEE. CDR3 protein: CASSAPPGLKSDEQFF. DNA for the CDR3: TGTGCCAGCAGCGCCCCCCCGGGACTAAAATCGGATGAGCAGTTCTTC.

The rearrangement joins TRBV5-4 to TRBJ2-5; no reliable D call. The CDR3 is 12 residues long. Germline V gene lookup returns CDR1 SGHNT and CDR2 YYREEE (reference sequence). V was cut by 3 bases and J by 5 bases, with 8 bases left in between. DNA for the CDR3: TGTGCCAGCAGCTGGGCCCGGGAGACCCAGTACTTC. Encoded protein: CASSWARETQYF. Together with reference TRBV5-4 and TRBJ2-5, the CDR3 gives the full variable domain: ETGVTQSPTHLIKTRGQQVTLRCSSQSGHNTVSWYQQALGQGPQFIFQYYREEENGRGNFPPRFSGLQFPNYSSELNVNALELDDSALYLCASSWARETQYFGPGTRLLVL.

The chain has TRBV5-4 and TRBJ1-2; D is possibly TRBD1 (5 bases). The V and J ends lost 5 bases and 7 bases respectively, with 15 bases between them. CDR1 is SGHNT and CDR2 is YYREEE in the germline V gene (reference sequence). This CDR3 comprises 13 residues. In DNA form, the CDR3 reads TGTGCCAGCAGATCCCTTGGGGCGCTTGGCTACACCTTC. Protein sequence: CASRSLGALGYTF.

The chain employs TRBV7-2 and TRBJ1-3; D possibly corresponds to TRBD1 (6 bases). The germline CDR1 and CDR2 sequences are SGHTA and FQGNSA. This CDR3 has 15 amino acids. V was clipped by 1 base and J by 11 bases, with 18 bases between them. Written as DNA, the CDR3 is TGTGCCAGCAGCTTAGGGACCACAGGGTTAACCGCCATATATTTT. This sequence encodes CASSLGTTGLTAIYF. Full variable domain (outside the CDR3, taken from reference TRBV7-2 and TRBJ1-3): GAGVSQSPSNKVTEKGKDVELRCDPISGHTALYWYRQSLGQGLEFLIYFQGNSAPDKSGLPSDRFSAERTGGSVSTLTIQRTQQEDSAVYLCASSLGTTGLTAIYFGEGSWLTVV.

In this sample, this clone turned up a few times. J is TRBJ2-7 and V is TRBV9; 14 nucleotides match TRBD2. Trimming at V came to 2 bases and at J to 6 bases, leaving 7 bases not matched to a gene. The germline gives CDR1 SGDLS, CDR2 YYNGEE. The CDR3 extends over 16 amino acids. The CDR3: CASSVGLAGASGEQYF. The CDR3 bases are TGTGCCAGCAGCGTGGGACTAGCGGGAGCGTCAGGCGAGCAGTACTTC.

This clone was counted a few times. The chain recombines TRBV6-6 with TRBJ2-5; D remains unclear. Germline CDR1 is MNHNY and CDR2 is SVGAGI (reference sequence). The length of the CDR3 is 12 residues. Trimming removed 6 bases from V and 2 bases from J, with 7 bases in between. The CDR3 loop is CASSNRQETQYF. CDR3 DNA sequence: TGTGCCAGCAGCAATAGACAAGAGACCCAGTACTTC.

This clone was found a few times. The chain links TRBV7-2 to TRBJ2-3, with 8 bases fitting TRBD2. CDR1 is SGHTA and CDR2 is FQGNSA in the germline V gene. The junction had 8 bases not matched to a gene; V was cut back by 3 bases and J by 6 bases. The CDR3 loop spans 15 amino acids. CDR3 nucleotides: TGTGCCAGCAGCTTCCGTGACGGGGGGGTGGATACGCAGTATTTT. As protein: CASSFRDGGVDTQYF.

CDR3 in DNA: TGTGCCAGCAGCTTGCGGCAGGGAGGGGCTGAAGCTTTCTTT. Translation gives CASSLRQGGAEAFF. This chain uses TRBV5-4 with TRBJ1-1; tentatively, D is TRBD1 (5 bases). Trimming shortened V by 1 base and J by 6 bases, and 13 bases separated the two germline ends. The CDR3 loop spans 14 amino acids. Per germline, CDR1 SGHNT and CDR2 YYREEE (reference sequence). The full variable domain, in which reference TRBV5-4 and TRBJ1-1 provide the parts outside the CDR3, is ETGVTQSPTHLIKTRGQQVTLRCSSQSGHNTVSWYQQALGQGPQFIFQYYREEENGRGNFPPRFSGLQFPNYSSELNVNALELDDSALYLCASSLRQGGAEAFFGQGTRLTVV.

This chain joins TRBV7-3 and TRBJ2-4, with TRBD2 matching over 7 bases. The germline CDR1 and CDR2 sequences are SGHTA and FQGTGA. This CDR3 has 15 residues. After removal of 5 bases from V and 2 bases from J, the junction contained 6 bases not matched to a gene. For the CDR3, the DNA is TGTGCCAGCAGCACTGGGGGAGGGACCAAAAACATTCAGTACTTC. Its protein is CASSTGGGTKNIQYF. Filled out from reference TRBV7-3 and TRBJ2-4, the complete variable domain reads GAGVSQTPSNKVTEKGKYVELRCDPISGHTALYWYRQSLGQGPEFLIYFQGTGAADDSGLPNDRFFAVRPEGSVSTLKIQRTERGDSAVYLCASSTGGGTKNIQYFGAGTRLSVL.

The chain recombines TRBV6-5 with TRBJ2-1; 14 nucleotides line up with TRBD2. Germline-derived CDR1 and CDR2 are MNHEY and SVGAGI. Trimming cost V 6 bases and J 5 bases; bases outside gene matches: 3. The CDR3 spans 15 residues. CDR3 loop: CASRGTSGRNNEQFF. As DNA, the CDR3 is TGTGCCAGCAGGGGGACTAGCGGGAGAAACAATGAGCAGTTCTTC.

This clone has a handful of counts. CDR3: CASSPTSVSTGELFF. In DNA form, the CDR3 reads TGCGCCAGCAGCCCAACTAGCGTTTCCACCGGGGAGCTGTTTTTT. The rearrangement links TRBV5-1 to TRBJ2-2, with TRBD2 identical over 7 bases. J gave up 4 bases and V 4 bases, and 7 bases lay outside the gene matches. There are 15 residues in the CDR3. Germline CDR1 is SGHRS and CDR2 is YFSETQ.